The 25 T cell receptor beta chains given below trace back to one sample, sequenced in a study of shared clonotypes between healthy human individuals. Measured with immunoSEQ multiplex PCR; TCRdb has only the in-frame clones, and not every one. The sample lists around 100,000 clones; roughly 70% were seen once. The sequencing input was memory CD8+ T cells sorted from blood. Subset reported: CD45RO+ cells pooled with CCR7-negative TemRA cells. The receptors come from a woman aged 30 to 39 in good health.

This clone was observed many times. V and J are TRBV6-4 and TRBJ2-2; D may be TRBD1 or TRBD2 (5 bases each). The V and J ends lost 11 bases and 4 bases respectively, with 20 bases between them. This CDR3 spans 15 amino acids. Germline V lookup: CDR1 MRHNA, CDR2 SNTAGT. As DNA, the CDR3 is TGTGCCTCATCCAGGGACGGAGAGGGCACCGGGGAGCTGTTTTTT. This codes for CASSRDGEGTGELFF.

The chain is built from TRBV7-2 and TRBJ1-1, with no clear D. V lost 5 bases to trimming and J lost 0 bases, with 19 bases between them. Germline V CDR1 and CDR2: SGHTA, FQGNSA. This CDR3 region has 17 residues. The chain's CDR3 is CASSRTALTLMNTEAFF. The DNA for the CDR3 is TGTGCCAGCAGCAGGACCGCCCTCACTCTAATGAACACTGAAGCTTTCTTT. Full variable domain (remainder filled in from reference TRBV7-2 and TRBJ1-1): GAGVSQSPSNKVTEKGKDVELRCDPISGHTALYWYRQSLGQGLEFLIYFQGNSAPDKSGLPSDRFSAERTGGSVSTLTIQRTQQEDSAVYLCASSRTALTLMNTEAFFGQGTRLTVV.

CDR3 nucleotides: TGTGCCTTTAGGGGGTCGAACACCGGGGAGCTGTTTTTT. It codes for CAFRGSNTGELFF. This rearrangement joins TRBV11-2 to TRBJ2-2; TRBD1 might be the D (6 bases). Germline V gene sequence: CDR1 SGHAT, CDR2 FQNNGV. V was pared by 11 bases and J by 0 bases, with 10 bases between. The CDR3 runs 13 residues.

This clone occurred a few times. The genes are TRBV9 and TRBJ1-4; D is undetermined. The CDR3 has 15 amino acids. Deletions cut 2 bases from V and 10 bases from J, with 18 bases between. CDR1 and CDR2 from the germline V gene are SGDLS and YYNGEE. The CDR3 region has the DNA TGTGCCAGCAGCGTGAACGAGGGCCCCTCTGGAAAACTGTTTTTT. Amino acid sequence: CASSVNEGPSGKLFF.

The chain is built from TRBV5-1 and TRBJ2-3; D not certain. The CDR3 totals 11 residues. CDR1 and CDR2 (germline): SGHRS, YFSETQ. The V end lost 7 bases, the J end lost 5 bases, and 8 bases lay between the germline ends. CDR3 in DNA: TGCGCCAGCCGCTGGGGAGATACGCAGTATTTT. Its protein is CASRWGDTQYF.

The chain couples TRBV7-9 to TRBJ1-2; 8 bases agree with TRBD1. The CDR3 runs to 15 residues. From germline, CDR1 is SEHNR and CDR2 FQNEAQ (reference sequence). Trimming took 5 bases from V and 8 from J; bases not matched to a gene: 13. DNA of the CDR3: TGTGCCAGCAGCCCTAGACCGGACAGGGACGGAGGCTACACCTTC. Amino acid sequence: CASSPRPDRDGGYTF.

This clone was counted once. The chain employs TRBV4-2 and TRBJ2-3; D unresolved. The CDR3 covers 13 residues. V lost 0 bases and J 6 bases, leaving 7 bases between the germline ends. Germline V gives CDR1 LGHNA, CDR2 YNFKEQ. CDR3 nucleotides: TGTGCCAGCAGCCAAGACCGGCGGGATACGCAGTATTTT. This sequence encodes CASSQDRRDTQYF.

The V and J genes are TRBV7-9 and TRBJ1-2, with D perhaps matching TRBD1 (5 bases). Germline V lookup: CDR1 SEHNR, CDR2 FQNEAQ (reference sequence). This CDR3 is built from 14 residues. Trimming shortened V by 5 bases and J by 6 bases, and 16 bases separated the two germline ends. Here the CDR3 DNA reads TGTGCCAGCAGCCCGGGCGACAGTCTAAATGGCTACACCTTC. Protein sequence: CASSPGDSLNGYTF.

The V gene is TRBV29-1, the J gene TRBJ2-1; D may match TRBD1 or TRBD2 (6 bases each). Germline V CDR1 and CDR2: SQVTM, ANQGSEA. Trimming pared 6 bases from V and 6 bases from J, leaving 12 bases between. This CDR3 contains 12 residues. CDR3 amino acids: CSVEGHPNEQFF. In nucleotides, the CDR3 is TGCAGCGTGGAGGGACACCCCAATGAGCAGTTCTTC.

At least ten counts were recorded for this clone. V usage is TRBV28 and J usage is TRBJ2-5; 8 bases align to TRBD2. Germline lookup yields CDR1 MDHEN and CDR2 SYDVKM. The J segment lost 9 bases and the V segment lost 3 bases, leaving 9 bases of the junction unmatched. This CDR3 comprises 14 residues. Here the CDR3 DNA reads TGTGCCAGCAGTTTGACTAGCGAGGCGAGCTCCCAGTACTTC. Its protein is CASSLTSEASSQYF. Looking up the rest from reference TRBV28 and TRBJ2-5 gives the full variable domain: DVKVTQSSRYLVKRTGEKVFLECVQDMDHENMFWYRQDPGLGLRLIYFSYDVKMKEKGDIPEGYSVSREKKERFSLILESASTNQTSMYLCASSLTSEASSQYFGPGTRLLVL.

V gene TRBV5-6 combines with J gene TRBJ1-2; the D is unclear. The CDR3 length is 12 residues. V lost 0 bases, J lost 4 bases, and 4 bases lay in between. The germline V gene encodes CDR1 SGHDT and CDR2 YYEEEE. CDR3 sequence (DNA): TGTGCCAGCAGCTTGGGGGGCTATGGCTACACCTTC. Encoded protein: CASSLGGYGYTF.

V gene TRBV25-1 combines with J gene TRBJ2-7; 9 bases are shared with TRBD1. Germline CDR1 and CDR2: MGHDK and SYGVNS. The CDR3 sequence is 15 residues long. V lost 7 bases and J lost 5; bases outside the gene matches: 12. The CDR3, as DNA: TGTGCCAGCAACGTCGATGGGACAGGGATTGACGAGCAGTACTTC. Its translation is CASNVDGTGIDEQYF.

This rearrangement joins TRBV6-5 to TRBJ2-5; 7 bases align to TRBD2. V lost 5 bases to trimming and J lost 7 bases; unmatched junction nucleotides: 4. Germline V lookup: CDR1 MNHEY, CDR2 SVGAGI. The CDR3 spans 12 residues. The CDR3 DNA reads TGTGCCAGCAGTCCCCCGGGGGGGACCCAGTACTTC. Amino acids: CASSPPGGTQYF.

The rearrangement links TRBV29-1 to TRBJ2-7; TRBD1 agrees at 9 bases. The CDR3 has 14 amino acids. Per germline, CDR1 SQVTM and CDR2 ANQGSEA. J gave up 2 bases and V 6 bases, and 8 bases lay outside the gene matches. CDR3 amino acids: CSVTGQGATYEQYF. CDR3 nucleotide sequence: TGCAGCGTGACGGGACAGGGAGCCACCTACGAGCAGTACTTC.

The chain joins TRBV4-2 to TRBJ2-1; D not certain. The CDR3 extends over 15 amino acids. Germline V gene lookup returns CDR1 LGHNA and CDR2 YNFKEQ. V lost 5 bases and J 3 bases, leaving 14 bases between the germline ends. The CDR3 DNA follows: TGTGCCAGCAGCTTCCTGGGTAGCCTCTACAATGAGCAGTTCTTC. This sequence encodes CASSFLGSLYNEQFF.

This clone has a handful of counts. The V and J genes are TRBV6-4 and TRBJ2-1, with 9 positions matching TRBD2. The CDR3 runs 15 residues. V lost 3 bases and J lost 7; bases outside the gene matches: 7. CDR1 is MRHNA, CDR2 SNTAGT, per germline. This CDR3 reads CASSEGTSGSNEQFF. The CDR3 DNA reads TGTGCCAGCAGTGAGGGAACTAGCGGGTCTAATGAGCAGTTCTTC.

The count of this clone is one. This rearrangement joins TRBV19 to TRBJ2-2; D is unresolved. The ends were cut back, 1 base at V and 5 bases at J, with 5 bases in the middle. The germline CDR1 and CDR2 sequences are LNHDA and SQIVND (reference sequence). The CDR3 extends over 13 amino acids. CDR3 residues: CASSIGPTGELFF. The CDR3 coding sequence is TGTGCCAGTAGTATAGGTCCTACCGGGGAGCTGTTTTTT.

The chain combines TRBV11-2 with TRBJ2-5, with a possible D match to TRBD2 (5 bases). Trimming took off 8 bases at V and 2 bases at J, with 15 bases between the two ends. This CDR3 has 14 residues. From germline, CDR1 is SGHAT and CDR2 FQNNGV. Written as DNA, the CDR3 is TGTGCCAGCGGGAGCGGTGCCTTTCAAGAGACCCAGTACTTC. Translated, it gives CASGSGAFQETQYF.

This clone has just one count. This sequence joins TRBV6-1 and TRBJ1-2; D remains ambiguous. From germline, CDR1 is MNHNS and CDR2 SASEGT. Trimming cost V 1 base and J 4 bases, with 10 bases left between them. CDR3 length equals 14 residues. This CDR3 is CASSEGDTVYGYTF. The DNA for the CDR3 is TGTGCCAGCAGTGAAGGAGACACCGTCTATGGCTACACCTTC.

The chain is built from TRBV5-4 and TRBJ2-5; tentatively, D is TRBD1 or TRBD2 (5 bases each). The CDR3 runs to 15 residues. V was clipped by 0 bases and J by 5 bases, with 14 bases between them. CDR1 is SGHNT and CDR2 is YYREEE in the germline V gene (reference sequence). The CDR3 reads CASSLGDGHTETQYF. The CDR3 nucleotides read TGTGCCAGCAGCTTGGGGGACGGCCATACGGAGACCCAGTACTTC.

The V and J genes are TRBV9 and TRBJ2-2, with D possibly being TRBD2 (5 bases). Trimming left V 4 bases short and J 7 bases short, with 14 bases between. The CDR3 is 14 amino acids. Germline CDR1 and CDR2: SGDLS and YYNGEE. In DNA, the CDR3 is TGTGCCAGCAGCTATCGGACTGAAAACGGGGAGCTGTTTTTT. Residues: CASSYRTENGELFF.

A remark on this clone: Other nucleotide sequences from this sample produce the same CDR3. The chain links TRBV27 to TRBJ2-6; D is unclear. The CDR3 has 13 amino acids. CDR1 is MNHEY, CDR2 SMNVEV, per germline (reference sequence). The V end was cut by 3 bases, the J end by 4 bases, with 4 bases between. The CDR3, as DNA: TGTGCCAGCAGTTTTTCGGGGGCCAACGTCCTGACTTTC. Its translation is CASSFSGANVLTF.

This sequence joins TRBV21-1 and TRBJ2-7; TRBD1 is the table's D call and was not checked against the DNA. TRBV21-1 is flagged as a pseudogene. The CDR3 spans 14 residues. Written as DNA, the CDR3 is TGTGCCAGCAGCGTCAGGGCACAGTCCTACGAGCAGTACTTC. Translated, it gives CASSVRAQSYEQYF.

The rearrangement uses TRBV28 and TRBJ2-6, with D perhaps TRBD2 (6 bases). The CDR3 runs to 16 residues. The V gene's germline CDR1 is MDHEN and CDR2 SYDVKM. V lost 6 bases to trimming and J lost 2 bases, with 14 bases between them. This CDR3 is CASRRSGTAGANVLTF. In nucleotides, the CDR3 is TGTGCCAGCAGACGATCCGGGACTGCTGGGGCCAACGTCCTGACTTTC.

The chain has TRBV5-1 and TRBJ1-4; no definite D call. The CDR3 is made up of 13 amino acids. Germline V lookup: CDR1 SGHRS, CDR2 YFSETQ. Between the trimmed V and J ends, which lost 0 bases and 10 bases, there was a span of 10 bases. CDR3 amino acids: CASSLDVGRKLFF. The DNA of the CDR3 is TGCGCCAGCAGCTTGGATGTGGGAAGAAAACTGTTTTTT.